The next 9 T cell receptor beta chains were all read from a single sample in a study of blood T cell repertoires in COVID-19. Some clones are missing from TCRdb's copy, which holds only in-frame ones; the method was immunoSEQ multiplex PCR. The sample yields tens of thousands of clones, 84% seen once. The sample taken for sequencing was peripheral blood. Every receptor here comes from a man between 65 and 85 years old with acute or convalescent COVID-19.

The chain uses TRBV5-6 and TRBJ2-3; 10 bases agree with TRBD2. The J segment lost 2 bases and the V segment lost 0 bases, leaving 3 bases of the junction unmatched. This CDR3 has 16 residues. Germline V gene sequence: CDR1 SGHDT, CDR2 YYEEEE. The CDR3 DNA is TGTGCCAGCAGCTTGGGAGCGGGGGGGGCCACAGATACGCAGTATTTT. This gives the protein CASSLGAGGATDTQYF.

Of note for this clone: The junction and the germline gene differ at one end; a read error may be behind it. The chain has TRBV20-1 and TRBJ2-5; D is unclear. CDR1 and CDR2 from the germline V gene are DFQATT and SNEGSKA (reference sequence). This CDR3 comprises 11 residues. CDR3 coding DNA: TGCAGTGCCAGAGGAGAGGAGACCCAGTACTTC. Translated: CSARGEETQYF.

The chain is built from TRBV7-6 and TRBJ2-2; TRBD2 matches 10 bases. The V gene end was trimmed by 0 bases and the J gene end by 1 base; junction bases not matched to a gene: 2. The CDR3 loop spans 17 amino acids. The germline CDR1 and CDR2 sequences are SGHVS and FNYEAQ. CDR3 sequence: CASSLASGGVNTGELFF. The CDR3, as DNA: TGTGCCAGCAGCTTAGCCAGCGGGGGGGTGAACACCGGGGAGCTGTTTTTT.

The CDR3 coding sequence is TGTGCCAGCAGTTACGTCCAGGGGGGTTGGTTCTTC. Its translation: CASSYVQGGWFF. The rearrangement joins TRBV6-5 to TRBJ2-1; possible D gene TRBD1, 7 bases. This CDR3 is 12 amino acids long. With 2 bases removed from V and 15 bases from J, the gap between germline ends came to 14 bases. Germline lookup yields CDR1 MNHEY and CDR2 SVGAGI.

The chain recombines TRBV7-6 with TRBJ2-7; weak D call: TRBD2 (6 bases). The CDR3 runs to 16 residues. Trimming took off 5 bases at V and 5 bases at J, with 22 bases between the two ends. Germline V gene lookup returns CDR1 SGHVS and CDR2 FNYEAQ. The CDR3 here is CASSPERVSGGNEQYF. The CDR3 DNA sequence: TGTGCCAGCAGCCCCGAGCGGGTTAGCGGTGGTAACGAGCAGTACTTC.

The rearrangement uses TRBV7-2 and TRBJ1-2; 8 nucleotides line up with TRBD1. CDR1 and CDR2 from the germline V gene are SGHTA and FQGNSA. Trimming cost V 5 bases and J 2 bases; bases outside gene matches: 4. The CDR3 covers 14 residues. CDR3 protein: CASSGQGTNYGYTF. The CDR3 DNA reads as TGTGCCAGCAGCGGACAGGGAACAAACTATGGCTACACCTTC.

This clone appeared a single time. V is TRBV7-2 and J is TRBJ2-1, with D possibly being TRBD1 (6 bases). The CDR3 has 13 amino acids. Germline V gene sequence: CDR1 SGHTA, CDR2 FQGNSA. With 6 bases removed from V and 4 bases from J, the gap between germline ends came to 10 bases. CDR3: CASSIGQYNEQFF. Written as DNA, the CDR3 is TGTGCCAGCAGTATAGGACAGTACAATGAGCAGTTCTTC.

The CDR3 is CASSPPGFDNEQFF. The CDR3 bases are TGTGCCAGCAGCCCACCGGGGTTCGACAATGAGCAGTTCTTC. The V and J genes are TRBV5-4 and TRBJ2-1, with D perhaps TRBD2 (5 bases). Per germline, CDR1 SGHNT and CDR2 YYREEE (reference sequence). V lost 4 bases, J lost 5 bases, and 13 bases lay in between. The CDR3 spans 14 residues.

This rearrangement joins TRBV28 to TRBJ2-6; 9 nucleotides align to TRBD1. CDR3 length: 17 residues. Germline V CDR1 and CDR2: MDHEN, SYDVKM. V was clipped by 7 bases and J by 3 bases; unmatched bases: 10. The CDR3: CASKTGGARSGANVLTF. The DNA of the CDR3 is TGTGCCAGCAAAACAGGGGGCGCTCGTAGTGGGGCCAACGTCCTGACTTTC. The full variable domain, in which reference TRBV28 and TRBJ2-6 provide the parts outside the CDR3, is DVKVTQSSRYLVKRTGEKVFLECVQDMDHENMFWYRQDPGLGLRLIYFSYDVKMKEKGDIPEGYSVSREKKERFSLILESASTNQTSMYLCASKTGGARSGANVLTFGAGSRLTVL.